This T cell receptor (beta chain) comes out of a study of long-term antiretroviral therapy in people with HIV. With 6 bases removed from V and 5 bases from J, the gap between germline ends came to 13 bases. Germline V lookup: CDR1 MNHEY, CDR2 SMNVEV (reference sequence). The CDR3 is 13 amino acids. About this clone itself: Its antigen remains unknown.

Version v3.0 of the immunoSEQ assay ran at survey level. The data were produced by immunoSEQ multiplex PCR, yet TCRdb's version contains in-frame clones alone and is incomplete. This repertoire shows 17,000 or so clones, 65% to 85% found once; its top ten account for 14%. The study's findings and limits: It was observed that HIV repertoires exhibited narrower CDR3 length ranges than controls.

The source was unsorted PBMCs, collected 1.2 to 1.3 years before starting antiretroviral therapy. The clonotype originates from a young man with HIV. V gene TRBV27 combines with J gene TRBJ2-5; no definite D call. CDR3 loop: CASSRSFWETQYF. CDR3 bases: TGTGCCAGCAGCCGAAGCTTCTGGGAGACCCAGTACTTC.